This TCR beta chain was identified during a study of blood T cell repertoires in COVID-19. As for the study in general: PBMCs, B-cell-depleted T cells, or T cells were the source of the cDNA or gDNA that made up the material.

V was pared by 8 bases and J by 2 bases, with 10 bases of the junction left unmatched. This CDR3 has 15 amino acids. Germline values: CDR1 SGHAT, CDR2 FQNNGV. Methods used by the authors: By means of reference gene primer amplification, nucleated cell counts were estimated. Produced via immunoSEQ multiplex PCR; TCRdb's table is partial and in-frame only. That table gives V, J and clone size, and the DNA gave D and trimming. The sample includes over 200,000 clones, less than 85% seen only once; the top ten take 7.5% to 9%. Enrolled during active infection, Seattle patients were then followed longitudinally. A few counts support this clone.

The chain links TRBV11-2 to TRBJ2-7, with 9 bases matching TRBD2. Specimen: peripheral blood. The source is a woman older than 75 with COVID-19, enrolled during active disease. CDR3 DNA: TGTGCCAGCTCCGACTACCGACTAGCGGCCTACGAGCAGTACTTC. The encoded protein is CASSDYRLAAYEQYF.